Listed here are 30 T cell receptor beta chains from one sample, sequenced in a study of blood T cells in healthy people across ages. Alongside a J-beta primer mix, a sample-barcoded 5' primer served in a second PCR lasting about 7 to 11 cycles. TCRdb redid the calling of the 5' RACE reads with MiXCR, one entry per CDR3 protein. The repertoire has roughly 1.7 million distinct CDR3 sequences, roughly 30% of them found once; the top ten carry roughly 12%. Sequencing used blood. These receptors all stem from a woman aged 25 to 39 in good health.

CDR3 sequence: CARYIRGDGSGGFSYEQYF. For the CDR3, the DNA is TGTGCCAGATATATCCGTGGGGACGGTAGCGGGGGGTTCTCCTACGAGCAGTACTTC. The V gene is TRBV27, the J gene TRBJ2-7, with 10 bases identical to TRBD2. The CDR3 extends over 19 amino acids. The ends lost 9 bases at V and 0 bases at J; junction bases unmatched: 20. CDR1 and CDR2 (germline): MNHEY, SMNVEV (reference sequence).

The genes are TRBV5-5 and TRBJ1-4, with a possible D match to TRBD1 (5 bases). Germline CDR1 reads SGHKS; CDR2 reads YYEKEE (reference sequence). CDR3 size: 14 residues. The ends were cut back, 2 bases at V and 7 bases at J, with 12 bases in the middle. CDR3 in amino acids: CASSFSRAGEKLFF. The CDR3 nucleotides are TGTGCCAGCAGCTTTTCCAGGGCGGGTGAAAAACTGTTTTTT.

A few counts support this clonotype. The chain has TRBV20-1 and TRBJ2-7; 7 bases fit TRBD1. After removal of 3 bases from V and 0 bases from J, the junction contained 8 bases not matched to a gene. Germline lookup yields CDR1 DFQATT and CDR2 SNEGSKA (reference sequence). The CDR3 spans 15 residues. The CDR3 sequence is CSASLEQGPSYEQYF. DNA for the CDR3: TGCAGTGCTAGTTTGGAACAGGGGCCCTCCTACGAGCAGTACTTC.

This chain joins TRBV7-3 and TRBJ2-6; no definite D call. The V gene lost 0 bases and the J gene lost 1 base, with 4 bases spanning the gap. The CDR3 covers 15 residues. Germline V gene lookup returns CDR1 SGHTA and CDR2 FQGTGA. CDR3 protein: CASSLTWSGANVLTF. The DNA of the CDR3 is TGTGCCAGCAGCTTAACGTGGTCTGGGGCCAACGTCCTGACTTTC. Using reference TRBV7-3 and TRBJ2-6 for the parts outside the CDR3, the full variable domain is GAGVSQTPSNKVTEKGKYVELRCDPISGHTALYWYRQSLGQGPEFLIYFQGTGAADDSGLPNDRFFAVRPEGSVSTLKIQRTERGDSAVYLCASSLTWSGANVLTFGAGSRLTVL.

This clonotype was observed a handful of times. The chain is built from TRBV20-1 and TRBJ2-5; 10 bases are shared with TRBD2. This CDR3 is 15 amino acids long. Germline V gene sequence: CDR1 DFQATT, CDR2 SNEGSKA (reference sequence). V was pared by 0 bases and J by 5 bases, with 6 bases of the junction left unmatched. The CDR3 spells CSARDPASGGETQYF. CDR3 in DNA: TGCAGTGCTAGAGATCCCGCTAGCGGGGGTGAGACCCAGTACTTC.

V gene TRBV2 combines with J gene TRBJ2-7; unclear D gene. The V end was cut by 4 bases, the J end by 3 bases, with 13 bases between. This CDR3 contains 14 residues. Germline V gene sequence: CDR1 SNHLY, CDR2 FYNNEI. The CDR3 sequence: CASSVEESRYEQYF. CDR3 nucleotide sequence: TGTGCCAGCAGTGTAGAGGAGTCCCGCTACGAGCAGTACTTC.

V gene TRBV4-1 combines with J gene TRBJ2-5; tentative D call: TRBD2 (7 bases). The germline V gene encodes CDR1 MGHRA and CDR2 YSYEKL. The germline V and J ends were trimmed by 0 bases and 2 bases, with 16 bases remaining between them. The CDR3 covers 17 residues. The CDR3 DNA follows: TGCGCCAGCAGCCAAGAAGGGAGGGGGTTGGGGCAAGAGACCCAGTACTTC. This sequence encodes CASSQEGRGLGQETQYF.

This clonotype has only a few counts. Here the CDR3 DNA reads TGCGCCAGCAGCCCAACCGGGGAAGGGGGCTTGCCCGAGCAGTACTTC. The encoded protein is CASSPTGEGGLPEQYF. The chain recombines TRBV4-1 with TRBJ2-7, with 7 nucleotides matching TRBD1. This CDR3 contains 16 residues. Germline assignment: CDR1 MGHRA and CDR2 YSYEKL. Trimming removed 4 bases from V and 6 bases from J; junction bases left unmatched: 15.

The V gene is TRBV28, the J gene TRBJ2-7; the match to TRBD2 covers 11 bases. The J call may be in error: the DNA end matches TRBJ2-5 better. Germline CDR1 MDHEN, CDR2 SYDVKM. The length of the CDR3 is 17 residues. CDR3 nucleotide sequence: TGTGCCAGCAGTTTACTTCATCTAGCGGGGGGTAAAGAGACCCAGTACTTC. Protein product: CASSLLHLAGGKETQYF.

The gene calls are TRBV20-1 and TRBJ1-2, with no clear D. From germline, CDR1 is DFQATT and CDR2 SNEGSKA (reference sequence). The CDR3 is 13 residues long. Trimming took 4 bases from V and 8 from J, leaving 17 bases between them. CDR3 DNA sequence: TGCAGTGCTACAGACCAGGCCGCGCTGGGCTACACCTTC. As protein: CSATDQAALGYTF.

This clonotype appeared a few times. The chain links TRBV20-1 to TRBJ2-1, with unresolved D. Germline CDR1 reads DFQATT; CDR2 reads SNEGSKA (reference sequence). The V gene lost 0 bases and the J gene lost 8 bases, with 11 bases spanning the gap. The CDR3 totals 13 residues. The CDR3 sequence is CSARDHLWDEQFF. The CDR3, as DNA: TGCAGTGCTAGAGATCATTTGTGGGATGAGCAGTTCTTC.

The V gene is TRBV28, the J gene TRBJ1-5, with D maybe TRBD1 (5 bases). CDR3 length: 17 amino acids. Between the trimmed V and J ends, which lost 4 bases and 0 bases, there was a span of 16 bases. Germline-derived CDR1 and CDR2 are MDHEN and SYDVKM. In DNA form, the CDR3 reads TGTGCCAGCAGTTCCCGGGGGGTCGGCGATAGCAATCAGCCCCAGCATTTT. Protein: CASSSRGVGDSNQPQHF.

As to this clonotype: This likely comes from a read error, as the CDR3 has no conserved phenylalanine or tryptophan at its end. This chain links TRBV5-1 with TRBJ2-5, with D maybe TRBD1 (5 bases). This CDR3 has 13 residues. Germline V gene lookup returns CDR1 SGHRS and CDR2 YFSETQ. Trimming removed 2 bases from V and 3 bases from J, with 8 bases in between. For the CDR3, the DNA is TGCGCCAGCAGCTTAGGCAGGGAAGAGACCCAGTACTTA. Amino acid sequence: CASSLGREETQYL.

This clonotype was seen a few times. The chain employs TRBV24-1 and TRBJ2-5; D possibly uses TRBD1 or TRBD2 (5 bases each). V lost 7 bases, J lost 4 bases, and 12 bases lay in between. This CDR3 is built from 13 residues. Looked up from germline, CDR1 is KGHDR and CDR2 is SFDVKD. In DNA, the CDR3 is TGTGCCACCAGCCCGACGGGGCGAGAGACCCAGTACTTC. Translated: CATSPTGRETQYF.

A few counts support this clonotype. The rearrangement joins TRBV7-9 to TRBJ2-7; D is undetermined. The CDR3 contains 16 residues. V was clipped by 3 bases and J by 2 bases, with 17 bases between them. Germline V gene lookup returns CDR1 SEHNR and CDR2 FQNEAQ (reference sequence). CDR3 sequence reads: CASSFTPTTSTYEQYF. The CDR3 coding sequence is TGTGCCAGCAGCTTCACCCCGACCACATCAACCTACGAGCAGTACTTC.

The genes are TRBV19 and TRBJ2-1, with TRBD2 matching over 11 bases. Germline-derived CDR1 and CDR2 are LNHDA and SQIVND (reference sequence). Trimming took 3 bases from V and 3 from J; bases not matched to a gene: 19. The CDR3 is made up of 21 amino acids. The CDR3 spells CASSIFDLAGGPPRFYNEQFF. The CDR3 region has the DNA TGTGCCAGTAGTATCTTCGACTTAGCGGGAGGGCCCCCTCGGTTCTACAATGAGCAGTTCTTC. Together with reference TRBV19 and TRBJ2-1, the CDR3 gives the full variable domain: DGGITQSPKYLFRKEGQNVTLSCEQNLNHDAMYWYRQDPGQGLRLIYYSQIVNDFQKGDIAEGYSVSREKKESFPLTVTSAQKNPTAFYLCASSIFDLAGGPPRFYNEQFFGPGTRLTVL.

The chain carries TRBV2 and TRBJ2-1; a possible D gene is TRBD2 (6 bases). The CDR3 covers 17 residues. The germline gives CDR1 SNHLY, CDR2 FYNNEI. The germline V and J ends were trimmed by 6 bases and 4 bases, with 22 bases remaining between them. For the CDR3, the DNA is TGTGCCAGCAGATTTGCTAACGCGGGACGGAAATACAATGAGCAGTTCTTC. Translating it yields CASRFANAGRKYNEQFF. The variable domain in full, completed from reference TRBV2 and TRBJ2-1, reads EPEVTQTPSHQVTQMGQEVILRCVPISNHLYFYWYRQILGQKVEFLVSFYNNEISEKSEIFDDQFSVERPDGSNFTLKIRSTKLEDSAMYFCASRFANAGRKYNEQFFGPGTRLTVL.

The V and J genes are TRBV27 and TRBJ1-2, with TRBD1 as a possible D gene (6 bases). Trimming took 4 bases from V and 6 from J, leaving 12 bases between them. This CDR3 contains 13 residues. The germline V gene has CDR1 MNHEY and CDR2 SMNVEV (reference sequence). The CDR3 reads CASSSQGGNGYTF. In nucleotides, the CDR3 is TGTGCCAGCAGTTCACAGGGCGGGAATGGCTACACCTTC.

The chain carries TRBV11-3 and TRBJ2-2; 10 bases line up with TRBD1. V lost 5 bases and J lost 5; bases outside the gene matches: 5. The CDR3 totals 15 residues. The germline V gene has CDR1 SGHNT and CDR2 YENEEA. The CDR3 DNA follows: TGTGCCAGCAGCATGACAGGGGGCGGAACCGGGGAGCTGTTTTTT. It translates to CASSMTGGGTGELFF. Full variable domain (rest looked up from reference TRBV11-3 and TRBJ2-2): EAGVVQSPRYKIIEKKQPVAFWCNPISGHNTLYWYLQNLGQGPELLIRYENEEAVDDSQLPKDRFSAERLKGVDSTLKIQPAELGDSAVYLCASSMTGGGTGELFFGEGSRLTVL.

Only a few counts were recorded for this clonotype. The chain carries TRBV13 and TRBJ2-7, with D maybe TRBD2 (6 bases). The CDR3 sequence is 15 residues long. V was clipped by 5 bases and J by 9 bases, with 23 bases between them. Germline V gives CDR1 PRHDT, CDR2 FYEKMQ (reference sequence). This chain's CDR3 is CASSRDGRGAFGQYF. The DNA of the CDR3 is TGTGCCAGCAGCCGGGATGGGCGGGGCGCGTTTGGGCAGTACTTC.

This rearrangement joins TRBV6-1 to TRBJ2-7; TRBD2 agrees at 8 bases. This CDR3 region has 15 residues. V lost 11 bases and J lost 2; bases outside the gene matches: 14. Germline V gene sequence: CDR1 MNHNS, CDR2 SASEGT. CDR3 in DNA: TGTGCCGGAACCTGGGGTAGCGGGGTCACCTACGAGCAGTACTTC. Its protein product is CAGTWGSGVTYEQYF.

This clonotype has a handful of counts. The chain carries TRBV6-5 and TRBJ2-5; D is possibly TRBD2 (5 bases). The CDR3 consists of 15 residues. V lost 2 bases to trimming and J lost 5 bases, with 15 bases between them. Germline assignment: CDR1 MNHEY and CDR2 SVGAGI. DNA of the CDR3: TGTGCCAGCAGTTACGGGTCTCGGGGAGTGGAGACCCAGTACTTC. Its protein is CASSYGSRGVETQYF.

The V and J genes are TRBV29-1 and TRBJ2-5, with unresolved D. Trimming left V 3 bases short and J 1 base short, with 9 bases between. The CDR3 is 13 residues long. CDR1 and CDR2 from the germline V gene are SQVTM and ANQGSEA. CDR3 nucleotide sequence: TGCAGCGTTGATGGTCCGGGCCAAGAGACCCAGTACTTC. Translating gives CSVDGPGQETQYF.

V gene TRBV6-1 combines with J gene TRBJ1-2, with D possibly TRBD1 on 5 matching bases. Trimming removed 3 bases at V and 7 bases at J, with 12 bases between. CDR3 length: 13 amino acids. Germline V gene lookup returns CDR1 MNHNS and CDR2 SASEGT. The CDR3 nucleotides are TGTGCCAGCAGTGACAGGGTTCACGGTGGCTACACCTTC. Its protein is CASSDRVHGGYTF.

Comments on this clonotype: This is likely a read error, given that the CDR3 carries no conserved phenylalanine or tryptophan at its end. The J gene is TRBJ2-3, the V gene TRBV13; TRBD1 matches 9 bases. CDR3 length: 15 residues. The trim removed 2 bases at V and 7 bases at J, leaving 7 bases unmatched. CDR1 is PRHDT and CDR2 is FYEKMQ in the germline V gene (reference sequence). The DNA of the CDR3 is TGTGCCAGCAGCTTAAGGGGACAGGGCGCCAATACGCAGTATTTG. Its protein product is CASSLRGQGANTQYL.

V usage is TRBV20-1 and J usage is TRBJ2-6; no clear D gene. The germline CDR1 and CDR2 sequences are DFQATT and SNEGSKA (reference sequence). The CDR3 spans 14 residues. V gave up 4 bases and J gave up 0 bases, with 7 bases separating them. The CDR3 region is CSATLYSGANVLTF. The CDR3 nucleotides read TGCAGTGCTACTTTATACTCTGGGGCCAACGTCCTGACTTTC.

This clonotype was detected only a few times. The chain joins TRBV27 to TRBJ2-7, with D unclear. Germline-derived CDR1 and CDR2 are MNHEY and SMNVEV (reference sequence). With 3 bases removed from V and 2 bases from J, the gap between germline ends came to 11 bases. The CDR3 covers 14 residues. The CDR3 loop reads CASSFVINPYEQYF. CDR3 in DNA: TGTGCCAGCAGTTTCGTAATAAACCCCTACGAGCAGTACTTC.

This clonotype has a handful of counts. The V gene is TRBV20-1, the J gene TRBJ1-1; a possible D gene is TRBD1 (5 bases). Per germline, CDR1 DFQATT and CDR2 SNEGSKA (reference sequence). This CDR3 spans 14 amino acids. Trimming took 0 bases from V and 1 from J, leaving 9 bases between them. The CDR3 nucleotides read TGCAGTGCTAGAGACGGGGGGGGGAACACTGAAGCTTTCTTT. Translating gives CSARDGGGNTEAFF.

As regards this clonotype: One end of the junction varies from germline; a read error may be responsible. This rearrangement joins TRBV13 to TRBJ2-2; D is unclear. The germline V gene has CDR1 PRHDT and CDR2 FYEKMQ (reference sequence). The CDR3 totals 14 residues. The CDR3 spells CASSLEPTSGELFF. For the CDR3, the DNA is TGTGCCAGCAGTTTAGAGCCGACAAGCGGGGAGCTGTTTTTT.

The chain joins TRBV20-1 to TRBJ2-1; 9 bases map to TRBD1. The J segment lost 1 base and the V segment lost 1 base, leaving 8 bases of the junction unmatched. CDR1 is DFQATT, CDR2 SNEGSKA, per germline (reference sequence). CDR3 length: 17 residues. CDR3 nucleotide sequence: TGCAGTGCTAGAGGGCCCAACAGGGGGCAGTCCTACAATGAGCAGTTCTTC. Protein sequence: CSARGPNRGQSYNEQFF.